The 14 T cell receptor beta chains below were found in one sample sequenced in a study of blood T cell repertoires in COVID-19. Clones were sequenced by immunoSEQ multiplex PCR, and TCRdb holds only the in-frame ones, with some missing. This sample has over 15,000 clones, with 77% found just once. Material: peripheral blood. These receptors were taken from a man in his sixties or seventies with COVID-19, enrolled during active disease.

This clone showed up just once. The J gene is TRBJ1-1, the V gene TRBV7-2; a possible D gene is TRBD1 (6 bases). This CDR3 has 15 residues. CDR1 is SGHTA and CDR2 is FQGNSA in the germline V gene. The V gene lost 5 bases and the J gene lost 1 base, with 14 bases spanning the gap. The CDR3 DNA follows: TGTGCCAGCAGCGCCACCGGGACAACGAACACTGAAGCTTTCTTT. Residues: CASSATGTTNTEAFF.

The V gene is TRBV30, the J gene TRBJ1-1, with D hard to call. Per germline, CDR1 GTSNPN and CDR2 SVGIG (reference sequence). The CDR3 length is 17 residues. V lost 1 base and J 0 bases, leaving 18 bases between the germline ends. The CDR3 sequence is CAWSGARTRLLNTEAFF. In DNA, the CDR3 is TGTGCCTGGAGTGGCGCCCGAACACGACTTTTGAACACTGAAGCTTTCTTT.

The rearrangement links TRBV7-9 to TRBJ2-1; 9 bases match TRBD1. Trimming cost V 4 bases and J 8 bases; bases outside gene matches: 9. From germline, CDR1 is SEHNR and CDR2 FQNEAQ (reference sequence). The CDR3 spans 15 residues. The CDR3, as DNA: TGTGCCAGCAGCTCGACCGGGACAGGGTACCATGAGCAGTTCTTC. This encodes CASSSTGTGYHEQFF.

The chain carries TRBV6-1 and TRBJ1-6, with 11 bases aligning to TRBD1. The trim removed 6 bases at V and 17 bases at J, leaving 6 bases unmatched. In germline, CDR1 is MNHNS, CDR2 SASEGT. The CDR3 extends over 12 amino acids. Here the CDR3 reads CASRGGQGVFHF. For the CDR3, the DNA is TGTGCCAGCAGGGGGGGACAGGGGGTGTTCCACTTT.

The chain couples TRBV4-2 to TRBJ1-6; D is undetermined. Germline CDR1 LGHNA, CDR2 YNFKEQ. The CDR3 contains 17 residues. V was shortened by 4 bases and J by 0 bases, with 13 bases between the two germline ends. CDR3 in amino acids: CASSPGNRSSYNSPLHF. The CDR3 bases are TGTGCCAGCAGCCCCGGAAATAGGAGCTCCTATAATTCACCCCTCCACTTT.

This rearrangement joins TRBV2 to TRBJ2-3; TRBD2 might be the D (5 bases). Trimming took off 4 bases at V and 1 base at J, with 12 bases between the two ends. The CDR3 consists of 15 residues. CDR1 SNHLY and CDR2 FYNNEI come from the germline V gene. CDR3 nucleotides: TGTGCCAGCAGTGCCCCCGGACTGCGCACAGATACGCAGTATTTT. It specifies CASSAPGLRTDTQYF.

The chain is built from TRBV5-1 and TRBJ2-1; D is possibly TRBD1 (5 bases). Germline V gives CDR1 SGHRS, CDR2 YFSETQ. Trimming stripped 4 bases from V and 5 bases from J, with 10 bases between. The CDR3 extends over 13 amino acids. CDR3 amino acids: CASSPTGNNEQFF. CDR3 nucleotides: TGCGCCAGCAGCCCCACAGGAAACAATGAGCAGTTCTTC.

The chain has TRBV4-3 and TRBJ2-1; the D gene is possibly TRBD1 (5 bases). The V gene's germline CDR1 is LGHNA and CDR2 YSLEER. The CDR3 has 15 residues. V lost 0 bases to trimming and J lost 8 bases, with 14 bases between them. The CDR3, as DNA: TGCGCCAGCAGCCAAGATCTAACTGACAGCGATGAGCAGTTCTTC. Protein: CASSQDLTDSDEQFF.

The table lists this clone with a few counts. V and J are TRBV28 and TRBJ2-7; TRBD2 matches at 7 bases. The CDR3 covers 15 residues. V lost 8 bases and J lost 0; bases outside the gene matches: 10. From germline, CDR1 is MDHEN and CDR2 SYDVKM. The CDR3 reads CASVPSGLSSYEQYF. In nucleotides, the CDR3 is TGTGCCAGCGTTCCTAGCGGACTAAGCTCCTACGAGCAGTACTTC.

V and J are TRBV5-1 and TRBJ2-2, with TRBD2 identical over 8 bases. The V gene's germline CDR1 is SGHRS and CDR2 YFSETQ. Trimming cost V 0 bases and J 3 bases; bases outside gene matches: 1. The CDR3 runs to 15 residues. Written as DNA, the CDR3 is TGCGCCAGCAGCTTGGACGGGAGGGACACCGGGGAGCTGTTTTTT. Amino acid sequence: CASSLDGRDTGELFF.

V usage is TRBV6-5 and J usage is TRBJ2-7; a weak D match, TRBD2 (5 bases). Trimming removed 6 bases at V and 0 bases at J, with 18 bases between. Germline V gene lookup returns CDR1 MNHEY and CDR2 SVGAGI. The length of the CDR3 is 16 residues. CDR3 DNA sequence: TGTGCCAGCAGCTACAAAGGACTGCACTCCTCCTACGAGCAGTACTTC. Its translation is CASSYKGLHSSYEQYF.

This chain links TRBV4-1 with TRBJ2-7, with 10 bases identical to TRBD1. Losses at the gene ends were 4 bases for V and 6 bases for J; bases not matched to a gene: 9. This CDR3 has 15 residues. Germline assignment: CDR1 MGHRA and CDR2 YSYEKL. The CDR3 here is CASSLSGTGESEQYF. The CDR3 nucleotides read TGCGCCAGCAGCCTCTCCGGGACAGGGGAGTCCGAGCAGTACTTC.

The CDR3 spells CASSSPNQDRGRLYEQYF. CDR3 sequence (DNA): TGTGCCAGCAGTTCCCCCAACCAGGACAGGGGGCGTTTATACGAGCAGTACTTC. The chain links TRBV28 to TRBJ2-7; 11 bases agree with TRBD1. CDR3 size: 18 residues. J lost 4 bases, V lost 4 bases, and 15 bases had no gene match. Per the germline V gene, CDR1 is MDHEN and CDR2 is SYDVKM. The variable domain in full, completed from reference TRBV28 and TRBJ2-7, reads DVKVTQSSRYLVKRTGEKVFLECVQDMDHENMFWYRQDPGLGLRLIYFSYDVKMKEKGDIPEGYSVSREKKERFSLILESASTNQTSMYLCASSSPNQDRGRLYEQYFGPGTRLTVT.

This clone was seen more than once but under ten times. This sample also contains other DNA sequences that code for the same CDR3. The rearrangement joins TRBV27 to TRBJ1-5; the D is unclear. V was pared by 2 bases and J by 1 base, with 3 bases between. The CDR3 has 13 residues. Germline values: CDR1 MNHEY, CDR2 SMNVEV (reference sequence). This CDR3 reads CASSLQSNQPQHF. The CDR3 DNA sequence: TGTGCCAGCAGTTTACAGAGCAATCAGCCCCAGCATTTT.